The source of this T cell receptor (beta chain) is a study of CD4 T cells in relation to SARS-CoV-2 and coronaviruses. Study background: No peptide or an HIV-1 Nef peptide pool served as negative control. The restricting HLA molecule for shared crossreactive spike epitopes was mapped.

Generated by immunoSEQ multiplex PCR, the TCRdb table keeps only in-frame clones and is missing some. The sample has about 18,000 clones; 60% to 80% are singletons. To note about this clone: What it binds is not known.

Notes on the study in general: Around two thirds of donors had memory CD4+ clonotypes crossrecognizing SARS-CoV-2 and common cold coronavirus spike.

Germline CDR1 reads KGHSH; CDR2 reads LQKENI. Trimming took off 0 bases at V and 6 bases at J, with 10 bases between the two ends. The CDR3 extends over 14 amino acids. Before the COVID-19 pandemic, during about 2011-2019, CD4+ T cells were taken from unexposed donors. The cells were cultured for around ten days before CD4+ T cells were isolated. Testing used SARS-CoV-2 S/N and four cold-coronavirus spikes on unexposed-donor CD4+ T cells, cells permitting. V usage is TRBV18 and J usage is TRBJ2-3; D gene unclear. This sequence was found in a human donor in good health. Sequencing used CD4+ T cells from PBMCs, cultured in vitro. CDR3 sequence: CASSPPVRADTQYF. CDR3 nucleotides: TGTGCCAGCTCACCACCAGTACGTGCGGATACGCAGTATTTT.